These T cell receptor beta chains were read from a single sample in a study of T cells in narcolepsy. Here immunoSEQ multiplex PCR was the method, and the copy in TCRdb shows in-frame clones only, minus some. The sample yields approximately 35,000 clones, 81% seen once. Source material: memory (CD45RA-) CD4+ T cells from blood. These receptors came from a human donor in good health. Both conserved end residues are part of each CDR3. A D gene is named only where the DNA matches it firmly. Clone size appears in some rows only: once, few, many, or a class for an expanded clone.

j_call	v_call	d_call	clone_size	cdr3_nt	cdr3_aa
TRBJ1-4	TRBV7-9	TRBD1	.	TGTGCCAGCAGCCCCGGGACAGGGGTTGAAAAACTGTTTTTT	CASSPGTGVEKLFF
TRBJ2-6	TRBV14	TRBD1	few	TGTGCCAGCAGCCAAGACCTCGAACAGGGGGTCTTCTCTGGGGCCAACGTCCTGACTTTC	CASSQDLEQGVFSGANVLTF
TRBJ2-5	TRBV29-1	TRBD2	.	TGCAGCGTCGTATTAGGACTAGCCCAAGAGACCCAGTACTTC	CSVVLGLAQETQYF
TRBJ2-5	TRBV7-8	TRBD1	.	TGTGCCAGCAGAGCCGGACAGGGGGCAGGGGAGACCCAGTACTTC	CASRAGQGAGETQYF
TRBJ1-2	TRBV27	.	.	TGTGCCAGCACCGGGAGAGGGGCGGGGGGCTACACCTTC	CASTGRGAGGYTF
TRBJ1-6	TRBV4-1	.	.	TGCGCCAGCAGCCAATCCGTAGGGGTGGGCAATTCACCCCTCCACTTT	CASSQSVGVGNSPLHF
TRBJ2-1	TRBV19	TRBD2	.	TGTGCCAGTACCCCCGGACTAGCGGGAGTAGGGAATGAGCAGTTCTTC	CASTPGLAGVGNEQFF
TRBJ1-2	TRBV5-5	.	.	TGTGCCAGCAGCTTACTACCTGACTTCGACAGGTCCCCCTATGGCTACACCTTC	CASSLLPDFDRSPYGYTF
TRBJ1-4	TRBV6-1	.	few	TGTGCCAGCAGTCGGGGGCTTATGGGGGAAAAACTGTTTTTT	CASSRGLMGEKLFF
TRBJ1-2	TRBV28	TRBD1	once	TGTGCCAGCAAACAGGGGGGGAGTGGCTACACCTTC	CASKQGGSGYTF
TRBJ2-1	TRBV10-3	TRBD1	.	TGTGCCATCAAAGGACCGGGACAGGGGGCAGGGAATGAGCAGTTCTTC	CAIKGPGQGAGNEQFF
TRBJ2-3	TRBV5-1	TRBD2	once	TGCGCCAGCAGTCTCGGGACTAGCGGGAATCGAGCAGATACGCAGTATTTT	CASSLGTSGNRADTQYF
TRBJ2-2	TRBV5-8	.	.	TGTGCCAGCAGCTTGTATTCTCGAGCGGGTAGCACCGGGGAGCTGTTTTTT	CASSLYSRAGSTGELFF
TRBJ1-1	TRBV6-1	.	.	TGTGCCAGCAGTCCTACAAACCCCCCCGAAGCTTTCTTC	CASSPTNPPEAFF
TRBJ2-3	TRBV9	TRBD2	.	TGTGCCAGCAGCGTAGAGGTGGCGGGGGGCCTTAGCACAGATACGCAGTATTTT	CASSVEVAGGLSTDTQYF
TRBJ2-2	TRBV6-4	.	few	TGTGCCAGCAGCGCCTCCTCTGCCACCGGGGAGCTGTTTTTT	CASSASSATGELFF
TRBJ1-1	TRBV30	.	few	TGTGCCTGGAACGGAGGGGGGTCGGTCGCTGAAGCTTTCTTT	CAWNGGGSVAEAFF
TRBJ2-3	TRBV5-4	TRBD2	.	TGTGCCAGCAGAGCGGGACTAGCGGGCACAGATACGCAGTATTTT	CASRAGLAGTDTQYF
TRBJ2-7	TRBV19	TRBD1	.	TGTGCCAGTAGTACGGGACAGATCTACGAGCAGTACTTC	CASSTGQIYEQYF
TRBJ2-6	TRBV5-4	.	.	TGTGCCAGCAGCTTGACGGTGAGCTCTGGGGCCAACGTCCTGACTTTC	CASSLTVSSGANVLTF
TRBJ2-7	TRBV6-6	.	.	TGTGCCAGCAGCCCCCGCCTGGGTGCAGGAGCCTACGAGCAGTACTTC	CASSPRLGAGAYEQYF
TRBJ2-3	TRBV19	.	.	TGTGCCAGTAGTATCACCGGTAGATCAGATACGCAGTATTTT	CASSITGRSDTQYF
TRBJ1-2	TRBV9	.	.	TGTGCCAGCAGCGTAGGCGGGGCTAACTATGGCTACACCTTC	CASSVGGANYGYTF
TRBJ1-1	TRBV19	.	once	TGTGCCAGTAGTATGTTCAGCCGAGGCACACGGCGGGCTGAAGCTTTCTTT	CASSMFSRGTRRAEAFF
TRBJ2-3	TRBV7-9	TRBD2	.	TGTGCCAGCAGCTTAGGCGAGACTAGCGGGGTCCGGGATACGCAGTATTTT	CASSLGETSGVRDTQYF
TRBJ1-1	TRBV27	.	.	TGTGCCAGCAGTTTCGGTGTGAGAGACACTGAAGCTTTCTTT	CASSFGVRDTEAFF
TRBJ1-2	TRBV5-6	.	once	TGTGCCAGCAGCTTTGGCAGCTATGGCTACACCTTC	CASSFGSYGYTF
TRBJ1-1	TRBV11-3	TRBD1	few	TGTGCCAGCAGCTTAGAAGGGTTAGGGGGCAAGGGCACTGAAGCTTTCTTT	CASSLEGLGGKGTEAFF
TRBJ1-1	TRBV5-6	.	.	TGTGCCAGCAACCGATGGGGAGGAACTGAAGCTTTCTTT	CASNRWGGTEAFF
TRBJ2-3	TRBV27	TRBD2	.	TGTGCCAGCAGTTCGAGAACTAGCGGGAGCACAGATACGCAGTATTTT	CASSSRTSGSTDTQYF
TRBJ2-5	TRBV7-7	.	.	TGTGCCAGCAGCGACAGTGGGGAGACCCAGTACTTC	CASSDSGETQYF
TRBJ2-1	TRBV9	TRBD2	.	TGTGCCAGCAGCGTAGCTAGCGGGGGGCTATACAATGAGCAGTTCTTC	CASSVASGGLYNEQFF
TRBJ1-2	TRBV6-1	TRBD1	.	TGTGCCAGCTCGGACAGGGGCGGAGGAGGCTACACCTTC	CASSDRGGGGYTF
TRBJ2-7	TRBV6-5	.	.	TGTGCCAGCCGTACAGGGTTCGGGGAGTACTTC	CASRTGFGEYF
TRBJ1-3	TRBV5-5	.	.	TGTGCCAGCAGCTTAGGGGGGCTCGGTGGAAACACCATATATTTT	CASSLGGLGGNTIYF
TRBJ1-2	TRBV6-5	.	few	TGTGCCAGCAGTATTCGCAGAGAAGCTAACTATGGCTACACCTTC	CASSIRREANYGYTF
TRBJ1-2	TRBV14	.	.	TGTGCCAGCAGCCAAGTCAAAACGGGCGGCTACACCTTC	CASSQVKTGGYTF
TRBJ1-1	TRBV6-6	.	.	TGTGCCAGCAGTTACTCGACCCAGTTTGAAGCTTTCTTT	CASSYSTQFEAFF
TRBJ2-7	TRBV4-1	.	.	TGCGCCAGCAGCCGGGGGGCCGTCAACGAGCAGTACTTC	CASSRGAVNEQYF
TRBJ1-2	TRBV7-2	TRBD1	once	TGTGCCAGCAGCTTAGCATCGCAGGGGGATGGCTACACCTTC	CASSLASQGDGYTF
TRBJ2-7	TRBV7-9	.	.	TGTGCCAGCAGCTTAGGTTCCATCAAGAGCTCCTACGAGCAGTACTTC	CASSLGSIKSSYEQYF